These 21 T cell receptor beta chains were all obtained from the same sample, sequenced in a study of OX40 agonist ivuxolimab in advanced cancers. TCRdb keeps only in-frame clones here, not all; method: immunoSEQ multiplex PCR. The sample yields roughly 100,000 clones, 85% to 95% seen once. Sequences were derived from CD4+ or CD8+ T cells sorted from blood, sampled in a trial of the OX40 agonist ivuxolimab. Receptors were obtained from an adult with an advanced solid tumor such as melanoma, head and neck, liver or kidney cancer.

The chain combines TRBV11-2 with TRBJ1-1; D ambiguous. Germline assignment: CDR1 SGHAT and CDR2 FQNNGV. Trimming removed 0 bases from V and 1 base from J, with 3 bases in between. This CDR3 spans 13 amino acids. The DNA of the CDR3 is TGTGCCAGCAGCTTAGATCCGAACACTGAAGCTTTCTTT. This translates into CASSLDPNTEAFF.

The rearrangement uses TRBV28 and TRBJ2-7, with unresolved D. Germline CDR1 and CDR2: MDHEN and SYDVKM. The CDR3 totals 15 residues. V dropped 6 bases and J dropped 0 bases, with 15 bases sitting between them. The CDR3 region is CASRPRAWSSYEQYF. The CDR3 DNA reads TGTGCCAGCAGGCCTAGGGCCTGGAGCTCCTACGAGCAGTACTTC.

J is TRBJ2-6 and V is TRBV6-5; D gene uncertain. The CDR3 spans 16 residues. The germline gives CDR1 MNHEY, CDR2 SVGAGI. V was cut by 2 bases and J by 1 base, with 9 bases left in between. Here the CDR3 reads CASSYGRGSGANVLTF. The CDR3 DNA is TGTGCCAGCAGTTACGGTCGCGGATCTGGGGCCAACGTCCTGACTTTC.

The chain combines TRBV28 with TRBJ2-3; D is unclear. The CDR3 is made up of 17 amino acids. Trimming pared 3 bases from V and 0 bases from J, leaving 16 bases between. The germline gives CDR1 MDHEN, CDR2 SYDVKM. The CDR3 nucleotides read TGTGCCAGCAGTTTTCTGCCAGGCCCTCTTAGCACAGATACGCAGTATTTT. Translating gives CASSFLPGPLSTDTQYF.

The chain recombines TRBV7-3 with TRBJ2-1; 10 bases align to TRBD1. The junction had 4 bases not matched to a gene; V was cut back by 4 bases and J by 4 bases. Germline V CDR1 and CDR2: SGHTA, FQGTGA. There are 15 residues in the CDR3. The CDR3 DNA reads TGTGCCAGCAGCTCCGGACAGGGGGTATACAATGAGCAGTTCTTC. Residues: CASSSGQGVYNEQFF.

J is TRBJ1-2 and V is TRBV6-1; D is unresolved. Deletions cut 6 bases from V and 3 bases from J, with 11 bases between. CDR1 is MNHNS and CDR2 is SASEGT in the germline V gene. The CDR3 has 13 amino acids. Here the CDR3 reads CASRVQQDYGYTF. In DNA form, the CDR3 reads TGTGCCAGCAGAGTTCAACAAGACTATGGCTACACCTTC.

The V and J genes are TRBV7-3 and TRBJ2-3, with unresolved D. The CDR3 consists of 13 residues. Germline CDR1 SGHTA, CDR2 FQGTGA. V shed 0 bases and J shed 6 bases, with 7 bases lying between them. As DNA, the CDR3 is TGTGCCAGCAGCTTAACCCGTGGGGATACGCAGTATTTT. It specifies CASSLTRGDTQYF.

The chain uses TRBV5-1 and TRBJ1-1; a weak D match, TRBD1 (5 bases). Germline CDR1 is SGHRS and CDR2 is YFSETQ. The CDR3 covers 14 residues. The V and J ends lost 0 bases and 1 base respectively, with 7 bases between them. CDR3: CASSLGGGNTEAFF. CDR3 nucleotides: TGCGCCAGCAGCTTGGGCGGGGGGAACACTGAAGCTTTCTTT.

CDR3 sequence: CASKRGASYGYTF. CDR3 sequence (DNA): TGTGCCAGTAAGAGGGGCGCGAGCTATGGCTACACCTTC. The J gene is TRBJ1-2, the V gene TRBV19, with a weak D call TRBD1 (5 bases). Germline CDR1 is LNHDA and CDR2 is SQIVND (reference sequence). The V end lost 7 bases, the J end lost 4 bases, and 13 bases lay between the germline ends. This CDR3 spans 13 amino acids.

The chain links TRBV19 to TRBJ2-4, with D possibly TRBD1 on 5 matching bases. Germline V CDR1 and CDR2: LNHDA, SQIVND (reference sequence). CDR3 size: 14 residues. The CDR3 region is CPNQLGATKNIQYF. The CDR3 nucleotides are TGTCCTAACCAATTAGGGGCTACCAAAAACATTCAGTACTTC.

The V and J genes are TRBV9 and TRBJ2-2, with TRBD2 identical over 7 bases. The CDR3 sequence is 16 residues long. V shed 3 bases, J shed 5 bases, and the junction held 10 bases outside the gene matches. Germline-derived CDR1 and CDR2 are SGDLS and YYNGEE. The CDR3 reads CASSAPGGPGTGELFF. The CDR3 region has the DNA TGTGCCAGCAGCGCACCGGGGGGTCCGGGGACCGGGGAGCTGTTTTTT.

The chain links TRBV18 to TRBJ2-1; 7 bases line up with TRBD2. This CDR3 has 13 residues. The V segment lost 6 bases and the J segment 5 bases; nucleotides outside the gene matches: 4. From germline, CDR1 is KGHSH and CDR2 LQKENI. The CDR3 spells CASSLGLDNEQFF. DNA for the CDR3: TGTGCCAGCTCCCTTGGACTAGACAATGAGCAGTTCTTC.

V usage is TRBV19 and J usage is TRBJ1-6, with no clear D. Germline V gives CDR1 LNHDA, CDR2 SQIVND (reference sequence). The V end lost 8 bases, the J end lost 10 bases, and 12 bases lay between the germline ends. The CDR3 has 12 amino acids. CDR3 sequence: CASRWADSPLHF. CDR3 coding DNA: TGTGCCAGTCGTTGGGCAGACTCACCCCTCCACTTT.

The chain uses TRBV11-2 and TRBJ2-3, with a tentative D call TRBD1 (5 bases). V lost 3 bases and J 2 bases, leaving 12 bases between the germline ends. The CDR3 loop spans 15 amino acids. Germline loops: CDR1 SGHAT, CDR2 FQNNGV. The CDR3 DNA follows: TGTGCCAGCAGCTTGGTGGGGCATTTCACAGATACGCAGTATTTT. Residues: CASSLVGHFTDTQYF.

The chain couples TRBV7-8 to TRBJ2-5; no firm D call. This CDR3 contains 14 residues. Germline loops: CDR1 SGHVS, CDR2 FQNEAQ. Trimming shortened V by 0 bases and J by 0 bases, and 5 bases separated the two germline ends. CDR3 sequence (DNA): TGTGCCAGCAGCTTAGCCGAATACCAAGAGACCCAGTACTTC. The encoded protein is CASSLAEYQETQYF.

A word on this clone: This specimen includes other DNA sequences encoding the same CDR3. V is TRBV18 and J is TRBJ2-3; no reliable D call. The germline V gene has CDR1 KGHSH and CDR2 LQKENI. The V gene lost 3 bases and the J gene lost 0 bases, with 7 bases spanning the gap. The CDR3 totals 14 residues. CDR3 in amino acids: CASSPLDSTDTQYF. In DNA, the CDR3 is TGTGCCAGCTCACCTTTGGACAGCACAGATACGCAGTATTTT.

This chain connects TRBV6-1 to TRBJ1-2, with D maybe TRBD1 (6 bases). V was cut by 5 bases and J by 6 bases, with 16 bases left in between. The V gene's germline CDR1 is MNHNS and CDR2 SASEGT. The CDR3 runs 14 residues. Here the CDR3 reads CASSPHGGADGYTF. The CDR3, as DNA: TGTGCCAGCAGTCCTCATGGGGGGGCGGATGGCTACACCTTC.

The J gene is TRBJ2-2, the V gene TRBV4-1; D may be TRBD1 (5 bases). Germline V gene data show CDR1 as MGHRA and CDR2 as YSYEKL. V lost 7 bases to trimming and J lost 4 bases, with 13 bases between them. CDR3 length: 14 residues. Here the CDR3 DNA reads TGCGCCAGCACACGACAGCCGGGCACCGGGGAGCTGTTTTTT. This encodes CASTRQPGTGELFF.

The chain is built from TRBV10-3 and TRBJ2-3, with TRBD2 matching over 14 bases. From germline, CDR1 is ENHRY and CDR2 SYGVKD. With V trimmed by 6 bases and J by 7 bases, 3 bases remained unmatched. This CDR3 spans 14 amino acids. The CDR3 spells CAIRGTSGGNTQYF. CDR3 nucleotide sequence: TGTGCCATCAGGGGGACTAGCGGGGGAAATACGCAGTATTTT.

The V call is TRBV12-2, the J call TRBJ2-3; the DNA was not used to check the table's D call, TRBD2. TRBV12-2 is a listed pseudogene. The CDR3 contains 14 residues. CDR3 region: CASRSLSSTDTQYF. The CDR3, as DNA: TGTGCAAGTCGCTCGTTGTCTAGCACAGATACGCAGTATTTT.

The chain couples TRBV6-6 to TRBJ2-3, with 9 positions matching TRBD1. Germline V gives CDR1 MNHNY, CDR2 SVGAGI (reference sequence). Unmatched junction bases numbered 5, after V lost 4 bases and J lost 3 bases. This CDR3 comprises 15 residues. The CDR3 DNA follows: TGTGCCAGCAGTTGGGGGACAGGGAGGACAGATACGCAGTATTTT. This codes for CASSWGTGRTDTQYF.